This entry features one TCR beta chain sequence. Its antigen is unidentified. Sequencing was performed with immunoSEQ multiplex PCR; in TCRdb, only in-frame clones are kept and a portion is missing. The sample includes about 100,000 clones, around 90% of them seen just once. This specimen comes from a study of T cell responses to AZD1222 COVID-19 vaccine. The study's findings and limits: Repertoires were obtained solely post-peak T cell response. Spike was spanned by vaccine-associated CD4 TCRs, with dominance at 160-218 and 743-854. A rise in Spike-specific TCR breadth and depth followed two AZD1222 doses.

CDR1 and CDR2 from the germline V gene are KGHSH and LQKENI. This CDR3 is 17 amino acids long. Trimming pared 3 bases from V and 0 bases from J, leaving 15 bases between. The starting material was peripheral blood, obtained on day 0 of AZD1222 vaccination. The TCR comes from an adult in good health. The chain recombines TRBV18 with TRBJ2-1, with D hard to call. The CDR3 DNA sequence: TGTGCCAGCTCACCCCGGCCAGCATGGAGCTCCTACAATGAGCAGTTCTTC. It is translated as CASSPRPAWSSYNEQFF.